A selection of T cell receptor beta chains follows, all from one sample in a study of blood T cells in healthy people across ages. MiXCR, run by TCRdb on the 5' RACE reads, gives a single entry per CDR3 protein. The sample yields roughly 730,000 distinct CDR3 sequences, 56% seen once. Sequences were obtained from blood. The origin of the receptors is a man aged 40-49 years in good health. The CDR3 runs from the conserved cysteine through the conserved F or W. The D gene is left open where the match is weak. A clone size is listed for some rows: how often the clone was seen (once, few, many), or a class if it is expanded.

j_gene	v_gene	abundance	d_gene	CDR3nt	CDR3aa
TRBJ2-1	TRBV2	.	TRBD2	TGTGCCAGCAGTTCTCTAGCGGGAGGAAATGAGCAGTTCTTC	CASSSLAGGNEQFF
TRBJ2-1	TRBV6-1	.	TRBD2	TGTGCCAGCAGGGACCCCAGCGGGGGGGGCGTCTATAATGAGCAGTTCTTC	CASRDPSGGGVYNEQFF
TRBJ2-3	TRBV2	.	TRBD2	TGTGCCATAAAAGCCGGGACTAGCTTTATTAACACAGATACGCAGTATTTT	CAIKAGTSFINTDTQYF
TRBJ2-3	TRBV2	few	.	TGTGCCATCATTATAACGGGAGTGGGTACAGATACGCAGTATTTT	CAIIITGVGTDTQYF
TRBJ2-5	TRBV12-3/TRBV12-4	few	.	TGTGCCAGCAGTTTGGACTCAGAGGGGGGACGCCAAGAGACCCAGTACTTC	CASSLDSEGGRQETQYF
TRBJ2-1	TRBV5-8	.	TRBD2	TGTGCCAGCAGACCCGCGGGGGGAATTATGGATGAGCAGTTCTTC	CASRPAGGIMDEQFF
TRBJ2-7	TRBV4-1	.	TRBD2	TGCGCCAGCAGCCACCGGACTAGCGGGAACTCCTACGAGCAGTACTTC	CASSHRTSGNSYEQYF
TRBJ1-6	TRBV27	.	TRBD1	TGTGCCAGCAGTTTATTCGCCCGGGGGGACAGGGAAAATTCACCCCTCCACTTT	CASSLFARGDRENSPLHF
TRBJ2-3	TRBV7-9	.	.	TGTGCCAGCAGCCCCCCTTACCGCCTAGATACGCAGTATTTT	CASSPPYRLDTQYF
TRBJ2-5	TRBV6-1	.	.	TGTGCCAGCTCGAAAGGGGACCCAAACAATGAGCAGTACTTC	CASSKGDPNNEQYF
TRBJ2-3	TRBV20-1	.	.	TGCAGTGCCAGGGGGGACACCCTCACAGATACGCAGTATTTT	CSARGDTLTDTQYF
TRBJ2-5	TRBV12-3/TRBV12-4	.	.	TGTGCCAGCAGTTTTAACGGGGGTAGAGAGCAGTACTTC	CASSFNGGREQYF
TRBJ1-2	TRBV29-1	few	.	TGCAGCGTTCCGAACCGGGACACAATTAACTATGGCTACACCTTC	CSVPNRDTINYGYTF
TRBJ1-2	TRBV7-2	.	.	TGTGCCAGCAGCCCCGACCTGAAGGGCTACACCTTC	CASSPDLKGYTF
TRBJ2-7	TRBV12-3/TRBV12-4	.	TRBD2	TGTGCCAGCAGTCCACCGGGACTAGCGGGAGCCCACGAGCAGTACTTC	CASSPPGLAGAHEQYF
TRBJ2-5	TRBV28	many	TRBD2	TGTGCCAGCAGTTCCGATCGAGGGACTAGCGGGAGAGAGACCCAGTACTTC	CASSSDRGTSGRETQYF
TRBJ2-2	TRBV12-3/TRBV12-4	.	TRBD1	TGTGCCAGCAGTTTTATCGCCCTCGGACAGGGGAGGACCGGGGAGCTGTTTTTT	CASSFIALGQGRTGELFF
TRBJ2-1	TRBV11-3	.	.	TGTGCCAGCAGCTTAGCCCACCTGACCTCAGGCTACAATGAGCAGTTCTTC	CASSLAHLTSGYNEQFF
TRBJ2-3	TRBV7-9	.	TRBD2	TGTGCCAGCAGGTCTAGCGGCTCCACAGATACGCAGTATTTT	CASRSSGSTDTQYF
TRBJ2-3	TRBV7-2	few	.	TGTGCCAGCACCAGGGGGCTCGGTTCCGGTCTAGCGGGGCAAGATACGCAGTATTTT	CASTRGLGSGLAGQDTQYF
TRBJ1-2	TRBV11-2	.	.	TGTGCCAGCACCGGATTCGGGACTGAGGACTATGGCTACACCTTC	CASTGFGTEDYGYTF
TRBJ2-1	TRBV12-3/TRBV12-4	.	TRBD2	TGTGCCAGCAGTTCGAAACTAGCGGTTTACAATGAGCAGTTCTTC	CASSSKLAVYNEQFF
TRBJ2-1	TRBV7-9	.	.	TGTGCCAGCAGCCCGGGGGTTAATTTTCATGAGCAGTTCTTC	CASSPGVNFHEQFF
TRBJ2-7	TRBV29-1	.	TRBD2	TGCAGCGTACAAGGGACTAGCGGGAGGGCCTCGTCTTCCAAGCAGTACTTC	CSVQGTSGRASSSKQYF
TRBJ1-2	TRBV5-6	.	.	TGTGCCAGCAGCCGCATTGACAGCCCACCGGGAGGCTACACCTTC	CASSRIDSPPGGYTF
TRBJ2-7	TRBV7-2	once	TRBD2	TGTGCCAGCAGCTTAGATGGGGGAGGGCACAATGAGCAGTACTTC	CASSLDGGGHNEQYF
TRBJ1-2	TRBV29-1	.	TRBD1	TGCAGCGTTGTTTCCGGGACAGGGCATCCGGGCTATGGCTACACCTTC	CSVVSGTGHPGYGYTF
TRBJ2-3	TRBV4-2	.	TRBD2	TGTGCCAGCAGCCGCCCCTGGAACGGGGGGTCTAGCACAGATACGCAGTATTTT	CASSRPWNGGSSTDTQYF
TRBJ1-4	TRBV5-1	.	.	TGCGCCAGCAGCTCGCTATCTGGGGAGGAAAAACTGTTTTTT	CASSSLSGEEKLFF
TRBJ2-3	TRBV4-3	once	TRBD2	TGCGCCAGCAGCCAAGAAGATAAAACGGGAGGGCCCTCGTATACGCAGTATTTT	CASSQEDKTGGPSYTQYF
TRBJ1-6	TRBV6-2/TRBV6-3	.	.	TGTGCCAGCAGTGACAAACAGGAATGGAGTTCACCCCTCCACTTT	CASSDKQEWSSPLHF
TRBJ2-7	TRBV6-2/TRBV6-3	.	TRBD2	TGTGCCAGCAGTAGGGGACTAGCGGTTCCCCGGTTAGGCCACGAGCAGTACTTC	CASSRGLAVPRLGHEQYF